This T cell receptor (beta chain) is from a study of Ad26.COV2.S vaccination and SARS-CoV-2 variants. As for the study in general: Each vaccinee took Ad26.COV2.S intramuscularly, once or twice 56 days apart.

The treatment: around 19 received Ad26.COV2.S at low or high dose, single or two shots; about 5 received placebo; per-sample allocation not given. Vaccine and placebo recipients were sampled on day 63 after the first injection. Method: immunoSEQ multiplex PCR; TCRdb's copy keeps in-frame clones and lacks some. The table lists fewer than 400,000 clones, 80% to 90% of them singletons, with 3.5% in the top ten. The CDR3 sequence is 14 residues long. CDR1 and CDR2 (germline): SNHLY, FYNNEI. J gave up 5 bases and V 5 bases, and 3 bases lay outside the gene matches. The starting material was peripheral blood, obtained in a trial of Ad26.COV2.S vaccine versus placebo. The chain combines TRBV2 with TRBJ2-2; 9 nucleotides align to TRBD1. The receptor was isolated from a person between 18 and 60 years old who received the Ad26.COV2.S COVID-19 vaccine or a placebo. This CDR3 reads CASSTGGLTGELFF. CDR3 coding DNA: TGTGCCAGCAGTACAGGGGGCCTGACCGGGGAGCTGTTTTTT.